This TCR beta chain was documented in a study of CD8+ T cells in alopecia areata (dated by TCRdb to 2016 to 2018). Concerning the study at large: The treated patients took part in an open-label pilot trial in which moderate-to-severe alopecia areata was treated with oral tofacitinib at 5 to 10 mg twice daily. Scalp tissue and sorted CD4+ and CD8+ peripheral blood T cells from patchy and totalis/universalis alopecia areata patients and from healthy controls were covered by human TCRbeta sequencing. High-throughput TCRbeta sequencing was used to examine T cell clonal expansion in alopecia areata in both the C3H/HeJ mouse model and human patients. RNA was obtained with the PAXgene miRNA kit for fixed scalp, the miRNeasy kit for PBMCs, and the RNeasy kit for mouse skin. Disease severity in treated patients was measured with the SALT score, which quantifies the percentage of affected scalp surface area. Patients received tofacitinib for 6 to 18 months and were then followed off drug for 6 months to check for delayed response and recurrence. Scalp clonality was compared across normal scalp (n=4), patchy alopecia areata scalp (n=8), and alopecia totalis/universalis scalp (n=8). immunoSEQ multiplex PCR using 35 Vbeta forward primers and 13 Jbeta reverse primers was used to amplify TCRbeta CDR3 regions. Biopsies were taken from tofacitinib-treated patients at baseline and again at 4 and 24 weeks into treatment, and several of those patients also had a later scalp biopsy.

A note on this clone: Its antigen remains unidentified. No base qualities exist here, and no much larger clone lies one base off it.

V sheds 6 bases and J sheds 0 bases, leaving 8 bases between their ends. Its CDR3 holds 14 amino acids, cysteine through phenylalanine. Only CDR3 DNA remains: 42 bases, in frame from the first base. Taken from the germline V gene (reference sequence), the CDR1 and CDR2 loops are LNHDA and SQIVND. The library came from the immunoSEQ multiplex PCR assay. To provide template for TCR sequencing, every sample had RNA extracted and reverse transcribed into cDNA. SuperScript III was used for first-strand cDNA synthesis, primed with a 2:1 mix of oligo-dT and random hexamers. A synthetic immune receptor repertoire was used to gauge amplification bias, and whatever bias remained was removed computationally. Turning to the authors' computational methods: Raw reads were preprocessed for error removal, and CDR3 was defined according to IMGT conventions as running from the conserved cysteine to phenylalanine. Clonality was computed as 1 minus the Shannon entropy, with the entropy normalized by log2 of the number of productive unique TCRs. CD4 or CD8 identity of scalp clones was inferred by cross-referencing scalp TCRbeta sequences with sorted blood CD4 and CD8 repertoires. The table comes from immuneACCESS by way of TCRdb, which keeps in-frame sequences with V and J called. Part of the clones is missing from these tables; in studies checked, under half for an unresolved V gene and the rest for unknown reasons. V and J calls and clone size are copied from that table; D and trimming were computed from the DNA. The sample table lists fewer than 250,000 clones, 64% of them with a count of one. Roughly 4.2% of the sample is held by the ten biggest clonotypes.

In light of the paper, this sample's time point label describes: less than five weeks on oral tofacitinib. The treatment or condition tag for this specimen amounts to: oral pan-JAK inhibitor, 5-10 mg twice daily. From alopecia areata patients, peripheral blood was collected along with lesional scalp punch biopsies. PBMCs were isolated by density centrifugation and stained for CD3, CD4 and CD8, and CD4+ and CD8+ T cells were sorted on a FACSAria. The research as a whole found: Higher clonality and more expanded CD8+ clones were observed in lesional scalp than in normal scalp, particularly in alopecia totalis/universalis, a finding suggestive of antigenic drive. The treated cohort was small, with a single nonresponder, so links between baseline CD8+ expansion and response need larger studies. Shared TCR sequences between patients were less evident than in mice, which may be partly attributable to HLA diversity in the patient population. With tofacitinib, both scalp clonality and the number of expanded CD8+ clones among the top 100 scalp clones went down significantly. During tofacitinib treatment, many expanded lesional clones stuck around in both scalp and blood, and this persistence may partly explain why relapse happens after treatment is stopped. Unlike mouse skin, which is dominated by gammadelta T cells, normal human skin has resident alphabeta T cells that are also sequenced, and this complicates analysis of the scalp TCR repertoire.

The TCR was taken from a human donor with alopecia areata. The sequenced sample was CD4+ T cells sorted from blood, obtained at week 4, from a patient treated with tofacitinib. The receptor chain draws on TRBV19 and TRBJ1-4; the D gene is not confidently resolved. The nucleotide sequence is TGTGCCAGTAGCACCGGGACAACTAATGAAAAACTGTTTTTT. This sequence encodes CASSTGTTNEKLFF.